The rows below give T cell receptor beta chains drawn from one sample of a study of T cell changes during pregnancy in multiple sclerosis. Repertoires were generated with immunoSEQ multiplex PCR, while TCRdb's copy carries only in-frame clones and drops some. Counted here are about 71,000 clones, 90% to 95% occurring once; the ten biggest clones make up roughly 5%. The input for sequencing was CD8+ T cells from peripheral blood mononuclear cells, taken before pregnancy. Receptor source: a female donor with multiple sclerosis, enrolled in a pregnancy study. Each CDR3 is given with its conserved first and last residue. D genes are given only for firm matches. Only part of the rows carry a size: once, few, many, or a class if the clone is expanded.

j_gene,v_gene,abundance,d_gene,CDR3aa,CDR3nt
TRBJ2-3,TRBV6-5,.,.,CASSYLSHSTDTQYF,TGTGCCAGCAGTTACCTTAGCCATAGCACAGATACGCAGTATTTT
TRBJ1-2,TRBV4-1,.,TRBD1,CASSQEVDRDGYTF,TGCGCCAGCAGCCAAGAGGTGGACAGGGATGGCTACACCTTC
TRBJ1-1,TRBV28,.,TRBD1,CASSLPGTGGWTEAFF,TGTGCCAGCAGTTTACCGGGGACAGGGGGCTGGACTGAAGCTTTCTTT
TRBJ2-5,TRBV19,.,.,CASRPGAGPEETQYF,TGTGCCAGTAGACCCGGGGCGGGGCCAGAGGAGACCCAGTACTTC
TRBJ2-1,TRBV7-2,.,.,CASSLYSGDTYNEQFF,TGTGCCAGCAGCTTATATTCGGGGGATACCTACAATGAGCAGTTCTTC
TRBJ2-3,TRBV7-3,.,.,CATGLGGDTQYF,TGTGCCACCGGACTAGGGGGGGATACGCAGTATTTT
TRBJ1-1,TRBV6-5,.,TRBD1,CASSYSDRGSTEAFF,TGTGCCAGCAGTTACTCCGACAGGGGAAGTACTGAAGCTTTCTTT
TRBJ1-4,TRBV5-6,.,.,CASSLGQLNEKLFF,TGTGCCAGCAGCTTGGGACAGTTAAATGAAAAACTGTTTTTT
TRBJ2-3,TRBV29-1,.,.,CSVEEKSSTDTQYF,TGCAGCGTTGAAGAAAAATCGAGCACAGATACGCAGTATTTT
TRBJ2-7,TRBV27,.,.,CASSLTVYYEQYF,TGTGCCAGCAGTTTGACAGTATACTACGAGCAGTACTTC
TRBJ1-4,TRBV15,.,.,CATREQGGGDEKLFF,TGTGCCACCAGAGAGCAGGGCGGGGGCGATGAAAAACTGTTTTTT
TRBJ2-5,TRBV7-8,.,TRBD2,CASSLPTSGGAVEETQYF,TGTGCCAGCAGCTTACCGACTAGCGGGGGGGCGGTTGAGGAGACCCAGTACTTC
TRBJ1-2,TRBV5-6,.,TRBD1,CASRTGTGYANYGYTF,TGTGCCAGCAGAACCGGGACAGGGTACGCTAACTATGGCTACACCTTC
TRBJ2-2,TRBV4-1,.,TRBD2,CASGGAGELFF,TGCGCCAGCGGGGGGGCCGGGGAGCTGTTTTTT
TRBJ2-3,TRBV6-4,.,.,CASSESSGGTDTQYF,TGTGCCAGCAGTGAATCCAGCGGCGGCACAGATACGCAGTATTTT
TRBJ2-2,TRBV9,.,.,CASSVARQPTNTGELFF,TGTGCCAGCAGCGTAGCTAGACAGCCTACGAACACCGGGGAGCTGTTTTTT
TRBJ1-1,TRBV21-1,.,.,CASSKLAGESTEAFF,TGTGCCAGCAGCAAATTGGCAGGGGAGAGCACTGAAGCTTTCTTT
TRBJ2-1,TRBV2,.,.,CASRPPQNNEQFF,TGTGCCAGCAGACCCCCACAGAACAATGAGCAGTTCTTC
TRBJ1-1,TRBV7-8,.,.,CASSQSVRNTEAFF,TGTGCCAGCAGCCAATCTGTGCGGAACACTGAAGCTTTCTTT
TRBJ2-7,TRBV29-1,.,.,CSVEEVITGTRYEQYF,TGCAGCGTTGAAGAGGTTATAACCGGGACAAGATACGAGCAGTACTTC
TRBJ2-7,TRBV19,many,.,CASSGDSNTYEQYF,TGTGCCAGTAGTGGTGACAGTAACACCTACGAGCAGTACTTC
TRBJ2-5,TRBV27,.,.,CASSSMDSGITTQYF,TGTGCCAGCAGTTCAATGGACAGTGGAATCACTACCCAGTACTTC
TRBJ2-2,TRBV9,.,.,CASSVAVQTNTGELFF,TGTGCCAGCAGCGTAGCCGTTCAGACGAACACCGGGGAGCTGTTTTTT
TRBJ2-7,TRBV6-5,.,.,CASSYSQSYEQYF,TGTGCCAGCAGTTACTCTCAGTCCTACGAGCAGTACTTC
TRBJ2-3,TRBV4-1,.,.,CASSQRGGGGTDTQYF,TGCGCCAGCAGCCAACGGGGAGGGGGGGGTACAGATACGCAGTATTTT
TRBJ2-5,TRBV11-2,.,.,CASSLVAAEETQYF,TGTGCCAGCAGCTTAGTCGCGGCGGAGGAGACCCAGTACTTC
TRBJ2-7,TRBV13,.,TRBD1,CASSIDRDGREQYF,TGTGCCAGCAGCATAGACAGGGACGGTCGCGAGCAGTACTTC
TRBJ1-1,TRBV14,.,.,CASSQAVGPRGAFF,TGTGCCAGCAGCCAAGCGGTTGGGCCCAGAGGGGCTTTCTTT
TRBJ1-4,TRBV9,.,TRBD1,CASSVWDSSEKLFF,TGTGCCAGCAGCGTTTGGGACAGTAGTGAAAAACTGTTTTTT
TRBJ2-1,TRBV5-1,.,TRBD2,CASSLEAAGAYNEQFF,TGCGCCAGCAGCTTGGAGGCAGCGGGGGCCTACAATGAGCAGTTCTTC
TRBJ1-1,TRBV9,.,.,CASGRVQNTEAFF,TGTGCCAGCGGGAGGGTTCAGAACACTGAAGCTTTCTTT
TRBJ1-2,TRBV15,.,TRBD1,CATSRDQNRGYGYTF,TGTGCCACCAGCAGAGATCAAAACAGGGGCTATGGCTACACCTTC
TRBJ2-6,TRBV9,.,TRBD2,CASSVDTAGGDSGANVLTF,TGTGCCAGCAGCGTAGACACGGCGGGGGGAGACTCTGGGGCCAACGTCCTGACTTTC
TRBJ1-5,TRBV6-5,.,TRBD1,CASSYSTGSPQHF,TGTGCCAGCAGTTACTCGACAGGGTCCCCCCAGCATTTT
TRBJ1-1,TRBV5-4,few,.,CASSPAEGMESFF,TGTGCCAGCAGCCCGGCGGAGGGGATGGAATCTTTCTTT
TRBJ1-5,TRBV27,.,.,CASSLGRQLNQPQHF,TGTGCCAGCAGTTTAGGGCGCCAGCTAAATCAGCCCCAGCATTTT
TRBJ2-1,TRBV23-1,.,TRBD2,CASSQASGGAEQFF,TGCGCCAGCAGTCAGGCAAGCGGGGGAGCCGAGCAGTTCTTC
TRBJ1-2,TRBV5-4,.,.,CASSLGTRVIDYTF,TGTGCCAGCAGCTTGGGCACTCGCGTTATCGACTACACCTTC